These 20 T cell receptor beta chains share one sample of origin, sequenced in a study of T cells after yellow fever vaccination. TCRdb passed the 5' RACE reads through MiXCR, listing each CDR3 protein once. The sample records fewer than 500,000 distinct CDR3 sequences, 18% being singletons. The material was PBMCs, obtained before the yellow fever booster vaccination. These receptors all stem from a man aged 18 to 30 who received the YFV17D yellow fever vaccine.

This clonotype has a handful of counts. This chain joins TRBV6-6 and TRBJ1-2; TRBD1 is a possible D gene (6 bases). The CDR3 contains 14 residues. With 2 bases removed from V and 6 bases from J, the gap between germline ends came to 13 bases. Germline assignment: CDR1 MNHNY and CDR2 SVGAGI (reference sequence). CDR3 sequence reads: CASSYGLQGDGYTF. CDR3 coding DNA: TGTGCCAGCAGTTACGGATTACAGGGTGATGGCTACACCTTC.

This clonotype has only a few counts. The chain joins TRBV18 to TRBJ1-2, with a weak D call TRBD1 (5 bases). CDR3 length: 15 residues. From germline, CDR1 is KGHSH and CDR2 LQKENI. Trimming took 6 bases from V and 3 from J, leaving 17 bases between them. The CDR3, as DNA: TGTGCCAGCTCTCCTTCTCTGGACATGGACTATGGCTACACCTTC. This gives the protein CASSPSLDMDYGYTF.

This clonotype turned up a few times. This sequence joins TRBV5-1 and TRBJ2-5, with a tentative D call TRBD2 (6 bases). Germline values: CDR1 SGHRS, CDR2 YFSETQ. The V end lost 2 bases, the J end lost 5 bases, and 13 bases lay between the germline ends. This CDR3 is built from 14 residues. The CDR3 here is CASSFQRVGETQYF. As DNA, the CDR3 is TGCGCCAGCAGCTTCCAGCGGGTTGGGGAGACCCAGTACTTC.

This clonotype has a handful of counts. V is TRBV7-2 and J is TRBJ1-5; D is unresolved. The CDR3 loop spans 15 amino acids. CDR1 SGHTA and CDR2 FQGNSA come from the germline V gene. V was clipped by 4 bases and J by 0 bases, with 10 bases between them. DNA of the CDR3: TGTGCCAGCAGCTCGAGCAGGACTAGCAATCAGCCCCAGCATTTT. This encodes CASSSSRTSNQPQHF.

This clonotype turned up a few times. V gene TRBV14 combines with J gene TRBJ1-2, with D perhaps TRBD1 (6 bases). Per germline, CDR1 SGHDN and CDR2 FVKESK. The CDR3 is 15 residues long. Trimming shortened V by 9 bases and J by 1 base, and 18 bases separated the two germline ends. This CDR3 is CARGARHLFNYGYTF. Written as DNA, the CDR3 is TGTGCCAGGGGGGCAAGACACCTCTTTAACTATGGCTACACCTTC.

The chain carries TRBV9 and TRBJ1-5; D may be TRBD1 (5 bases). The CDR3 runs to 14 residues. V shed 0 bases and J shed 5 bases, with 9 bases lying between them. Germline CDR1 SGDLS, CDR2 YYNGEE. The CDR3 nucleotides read TGTGCCAGCAGCGTAGCTGTAGGGGATCAGCCCCAGCATTTT. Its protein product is CASSVAVGDQPQHF.

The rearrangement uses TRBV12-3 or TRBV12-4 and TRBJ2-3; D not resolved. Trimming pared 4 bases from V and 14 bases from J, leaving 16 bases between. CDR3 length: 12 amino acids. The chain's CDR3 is CASSSSGPPRYF. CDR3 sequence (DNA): TGTGCCAGCAGTTCCTCCGGGCCCCCTAGGTATTTT.

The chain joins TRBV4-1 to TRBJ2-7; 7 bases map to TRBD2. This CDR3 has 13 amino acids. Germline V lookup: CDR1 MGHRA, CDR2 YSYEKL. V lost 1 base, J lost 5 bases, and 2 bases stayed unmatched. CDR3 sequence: CASSQGEGNEQYF. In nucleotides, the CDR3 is TGCGCCAGCAGCCAAGGGGAGGGAAACGAGCAGTACTTC.

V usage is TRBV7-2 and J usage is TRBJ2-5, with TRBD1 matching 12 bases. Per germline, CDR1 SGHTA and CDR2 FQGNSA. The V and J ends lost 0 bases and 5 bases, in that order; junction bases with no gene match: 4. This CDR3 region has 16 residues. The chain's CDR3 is CASSLAGTGGVETQYF. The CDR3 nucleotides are TGTGCCAGCAGCTTAGCCGGGACAGGGGGCGTGGAGACCCAGTACTTC.

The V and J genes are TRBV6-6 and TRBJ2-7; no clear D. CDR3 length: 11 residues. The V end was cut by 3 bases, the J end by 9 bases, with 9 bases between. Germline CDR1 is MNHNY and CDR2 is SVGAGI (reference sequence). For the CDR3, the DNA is TGTGCCAGCAGTTATACGGGTGCGCAGTACTTC. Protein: CASSYTGAQYF.

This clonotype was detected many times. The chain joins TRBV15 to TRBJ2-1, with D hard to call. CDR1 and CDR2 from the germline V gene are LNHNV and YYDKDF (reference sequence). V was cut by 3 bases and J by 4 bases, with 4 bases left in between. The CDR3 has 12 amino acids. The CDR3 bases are TGTGCCACCAGCAGTTTATACAATGAGCAGTTCTTC. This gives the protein CATSSLYNEQFF.

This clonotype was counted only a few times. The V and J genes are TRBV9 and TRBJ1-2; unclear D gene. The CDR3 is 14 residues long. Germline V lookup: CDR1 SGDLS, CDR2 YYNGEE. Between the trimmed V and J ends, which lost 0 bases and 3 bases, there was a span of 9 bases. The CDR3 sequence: CASSVGSRDYGYTF. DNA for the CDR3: TGTGCCAGCAGCGTAGGGAGTAGGGACTATGGCTACACCTTC.

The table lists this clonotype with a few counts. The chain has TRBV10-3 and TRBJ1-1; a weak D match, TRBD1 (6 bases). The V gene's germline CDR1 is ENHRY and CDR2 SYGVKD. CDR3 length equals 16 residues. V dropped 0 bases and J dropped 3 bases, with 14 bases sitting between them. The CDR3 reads CAISESSEGGDTEAFF. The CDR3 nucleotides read TGTGCCATCAGTGAGTCGAGTGAAGGGGGAGACACTGAAGCTTTCTTT.

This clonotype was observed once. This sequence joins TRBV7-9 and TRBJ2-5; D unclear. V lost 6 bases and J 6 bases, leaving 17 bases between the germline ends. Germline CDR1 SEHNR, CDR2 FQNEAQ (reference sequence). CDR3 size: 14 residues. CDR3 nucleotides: TGTGCCAGCAGTGGGTCCCCAAAGTTGCAGACCCAGTACTTC. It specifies CASSGSPKLQTQYF.

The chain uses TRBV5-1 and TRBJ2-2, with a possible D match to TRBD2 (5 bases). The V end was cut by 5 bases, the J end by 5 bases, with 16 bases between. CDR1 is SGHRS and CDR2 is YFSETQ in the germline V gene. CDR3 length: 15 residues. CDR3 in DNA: TGCGCCAGCAGTAACACTCCGGGAATAACCGGGGAGCTGTTTTTT. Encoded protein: CASSNTPGITGELFF.

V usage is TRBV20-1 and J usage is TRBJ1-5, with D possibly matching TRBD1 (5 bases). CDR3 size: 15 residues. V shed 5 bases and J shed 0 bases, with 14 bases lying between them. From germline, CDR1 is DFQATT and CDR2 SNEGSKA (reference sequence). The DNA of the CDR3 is TGCAGTGCTTTCAGTGGGGGGGGTAGCAATCAGCCCCAGCATTTT. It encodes CSAFSGGGSNQPQHF.

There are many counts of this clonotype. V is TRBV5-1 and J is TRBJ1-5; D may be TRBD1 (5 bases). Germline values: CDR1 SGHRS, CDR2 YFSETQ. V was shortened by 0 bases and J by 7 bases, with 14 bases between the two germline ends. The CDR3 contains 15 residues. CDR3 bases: TGCGCCAGCAGCTTGGGCTCAGGGACGGGGCAGCCCCAGCATTTT. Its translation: CASSLGSGTGQPQHF.

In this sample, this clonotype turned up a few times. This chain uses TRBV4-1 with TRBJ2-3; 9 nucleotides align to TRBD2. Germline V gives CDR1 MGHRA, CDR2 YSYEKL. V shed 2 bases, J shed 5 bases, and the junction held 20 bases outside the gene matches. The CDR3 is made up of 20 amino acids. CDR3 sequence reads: CASSQPRLLAGGRRIDTQYF. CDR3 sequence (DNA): TGCGCCAGCAGCCAACCCCGGCTGCTCGCGGGGGGGCGTCGTATAGATACGCAGTATTTT.

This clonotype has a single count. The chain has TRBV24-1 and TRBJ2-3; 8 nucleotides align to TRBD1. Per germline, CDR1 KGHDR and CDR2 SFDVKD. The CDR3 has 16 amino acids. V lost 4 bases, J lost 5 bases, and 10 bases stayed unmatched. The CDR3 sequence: CATSDPQTGVGDTQYF. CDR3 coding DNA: TGTGCCACCAGTGACCCCCAGACAGGGGTTGGAGATACGCAGTATTTT.

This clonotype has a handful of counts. This CDR3 is CSGTSHRAGQPQHF. Written as DNA, the CDR3 is TGCAGTGGTACGAGCCACAGGGCCGGTCAGCCCCAGCATTTT. The V call is TRBV20-1, the J call TRBJ1-5; tentative D call: TRBD1 (6 bases). Germline-derived CDR1 and CDR2 are DFQATT and SNEGSKA (reference sequence). V lost 7 bases and J lost 6, with 19 bases in between. This CDR3 is built from 14 residues.